This T cell receptor beta chain was recovered during a study of shared clonotypes between healthy human individuals. Study results and limitations: The authors expected sequencing depth to affect clonotype sharing among donors. Naive subsets typically showed greater estimated richness than memory subsets.

There are 13 residues in the CDR3. In germline, CDR1 is SQVTM, CDR2 ANQGSEA. V was trimmed by 2 bases and J by 2 bases, leaving 9 bases between them. For this clone: Its specificity is unknown.

When replicate PCRs were run on sorted subsets, they used 200 ng DNA, about 30,000 T cell genomes. TCRdb's table, derived via immunoSEQ multiplex PCR, lists solely in-frame clones and lacks some. The sample includes more than 2,000,000 clones, around nine tenths of them seen just once. Donation came from healthy HIV-negative adults that had no recent acute infections or vaccinations. The TCR was taken from a man younger than 30 in good health. Sequencing was done on a sample of naive CD4+ T cells sorted from blood. Subset in this sample: CD45RA+ positively selected. The chain is built from TRBV29-1 and TRBJ1-2; tentative D call: TRBD1 (6 bases). The CDR3 here is CSVEWTANYGYTF. For the CDR3, the DNA is TGCAGCGTTGAATGGACAGCAAACTATGGCTACACCTTC.